A selection of T cell receptor beta chains follows, all from one sample in a study of cytomegalovirus exposure and HLA in healthy donors. The data were produced by immunoSEQ multiplex PCR, yet TCRdb's version contains in-frame clones alone and is incomplete. The sample contains fewer than 200,000 clones, 68% of which appear only once. The sequencing input was PBMCs. Receptor source: a man aged 50 to 59 in good health and CMV-seronegative. Each CDR3 is given with its conserved first and last residue. Fields, in order: J gene, V gene, clone size, D gene, CDR3 DNA, CDR3 protein. The D gene is left open where the match is weak. Not all rows give a size; the values are once, few, many and, for expanded clones, a class.

j_call: TRBJ1-2
v_call: TRBV27
clone_size: -
d_call: -
cdr3_nt: TGTGCCAGCAGTTTAGACCCAGGCAATGACTATGGCTACACCTTC
cdr3_aa: CASSLDPGNDYGYTF

j_call: TRBJ2-3
v_call: TRBV28
clone_size: few
d_call: -
cdr3_nt: TGTGCCAGCAGTTATAGCAGAGATACGCAGTATTTT
cdr3_aa: CASSYSRDTQYF

j_call: TRBJ1-2
v_call: TRBV18
clone_size: few
d_call: -
cdr3_nt: TGTGCCAGCTCACCGATAGAAGATGCTAACTATGGCTACACCTTC
cdr3_aa: CASSPIEDANYGYTF

j_call: TRBJ2-2
v_call: TRBV7-2
clone_size: -
d_call: -
cdr3_nt: TGTGCCAGCAGCTTAGCGCTGAGATTAAACACCGGGGAGCTGTTTTTT
cdr3_aa: CASSLALRLNTGELFF

j_call: TRBJ2-5
v_call: TRBV5-6
clone_size: once
d_call: TRBD2
cdr3_nt: TGTGCCAGCATCCGGTGGACTAGCGCCCAAGAGACCCAGTACTTC
cdr3_aa: CASIRWTSAQETQYF

j_call: TRBJ2-1
v_call: TRBV25-1
clone_size: -
d_call: TRBD1
cdr3_nt: TGTGCCAGCAGTGAAGCCGGGACAGGAGGGAATGAGCAGTTCTTC
cdr3_aa: CASSEAGTGGNEQFF

j_call: TRBJ1-2
v_call: TRBV5-4
clone_size: -
d_call: TRBD1
cdr3_nt: TGTGCCAGCAGATATTGGACGGGACAGGGGGCGCGTGGCTACACCTTC
cdr3_aa: CASRYWTGQGARGYTF

j_call: TRBJ2-7
v_call: TRBV11-2
clone_size: -
d_call: -
cdr3_nt: TGTGCCAGCAGCTTAGTGAGAGGCGAGCAGTACTTC
cdr3_aa: CASSLVRGEQYF

j_call: TRBJ2-7
v_call: TRBV5-1
clone_size: -
d_call: TRBD1
cdr3_nt: TGCGCCAGCAGCTTATTCGGGGACAGCTCCTACGAGCAGTACTTC
cdr3_aa: CASSLFGDSSYEQYF

j_call: TRBJ2-7
v_call: TRBV5-1
clone_size: -
d_call: -
cdr3_nt: TGCGCCAGCAGCTCAGCCTACGAGCAGTACTTC
cdr3_aa: CASSSAYEQYF

j_call: TRBJ1-2
v_call: TRBV4-1
clone_size: -
d_call: -
cdr3_nt: TGCGCCAGCAGCCAAGATAGGGGCGGCGGCTACACCTTC
cdr3_aa: CASSQDRGGGYTF

j_call: TRBJ2-3
v_call: TRBV5-1
clone_size: -
d_call: TRBD2
cdr3_nt: TGCGCCAGCAGCCCAGGACTAGCGGTAACAGATACGCAGTATTTT
cdr3_aa: CASSPGLAVTDTQYF

j_call: TRBJ1-5
v_call: TRBV7-2
clone_size: -
d_call: TRBD1
cdr3_nt: TGTGCCAGCAGCGCAGGTGGGACAGGGGTTCAGCCCCAGCATTTT
cdr3_aa: CASSAGGTGVQPQHF

j_call: TRBJ2-7
v_call: TRBV5-8
clone_size: -
d_call: -
cdr3_nt: TGTGCCAGCAGCTTGGAACACCGAGGCAGGGAGGTGACCGAGCAGTACTTC
cdr3_aa: CASSLEHRGREVTEQYF

j_call: TRBJ1-5
v_call: TRBV11-1
clone_size: -
d_call: TRBD1
cdr3_nt: TGTGCCAGCAGCTTAGGGACAGGCGGCAATCAGCCCCAGCATTTT
cdr3_aa: CASSLGTGGNQPQHF

j_call: TRBJ2-1
v_call: TRBV7-3
clone_size: few
d_call: -
cdr3_nt: TGTGCCAGCAGCTTAACGCCAGGGGCGTACAATGAGCAGTTCTTC
cdr3_aa: CASSLTPGAYNEQFF

j_call: TRBJ1-2
v_call: TRBV18
clone_size: -
d_call: TRBD1
cdr3_nt: TGTGCCAGCTCACCCACGGACAGGGGCGGTGGCTACACCTTC
cdr3_aa: CASSPTDRGGGYTF

j_call: TRBJ2-5
v_call: TRBV5-4
clone_size: -
d_call: -
cdr3_nt: TGTGCCAGCAGCTTCCCCAGTCAAGAGACCCAGTACTTC
cdr3_aa: CASSFPSQETQYF

j_call: TRBJ1-1
v_call: TRBV2
clone_size: -
d_call: TRBD1
cdr3_nt: TGTGCCAGCGGAGGGGGCTTGAACACTGAAGCTTTCTTT
cdr3_aa: CASGGGLNTEAFF

j_call: TRBJ1-4
v_call: TRBV6-5
clone_size: -
d_call: -
cdr3_nt: TGTGCCAGCAGTAGGACAGCTGCAACTAATGAAAAACTGTTTTTT
cdr3_aa: CASSRTAATNEKLFF

j_call: TRBJ1-3
v_call: TRBV6-5
clone_size: -
d_call: -
cdr3_nt: TGTGCCAGCAGTCCTGGACAGACAGGAAACACCATATATTTT
cdr3_aa: CASSPGQTGNTIYF

j_call: TRBJ2-3
v_call: TRBV5-1
clone_size: -
d_call: -
cdr3_nt: TGCGCCAGCAGCTTAGCGCAGACCTTCACAGATACGCAGTATTTT
cdr3_aa: CASSLAQTFTDTQYF

j_call: TRBJ2-7
v_call: TRBV5-1
clone_size: -
d_call: TRBD2
cdr3_nt: TGCGCCAGCAGCTTGGCCGGGGGGGCCCCCTACGAGCAGTACTTC
cdr3_aa: CASSLAGGAPYEQYF

j_call: TRBJ1-2
v_call: TRBV7-6
clone_size: -
d_call: TRBD1
cdr3_nt: TGTGCCAGCAGCTGGGAAGACAGGGGGTTATATGGCTACACCTTC
cdr3_aa: CASSWEDRGLYGYTF

j_call: TRBJ1-2
v_call: TRBV6-6
clone_size: few
d_call: -
cdr3_nt: TGTGCCAGCAGCGGACTTAACTATGGCTACACCTTC
cdr3_aa: CASSGLNYGYTF

j_call: TRBJ2-3
v_call: TRBV5-5
clone_size: -
d_call: TRBD2
cdr3_nt: TGTGCCAGCAGTTGGGGTGGGGGTCCGGCGGGGGGCAGGCCAGATACGCAGTATTTT
cdr3_aa: CASSWGGGPAGGRPDTQYF

j_call: TRBJ1-6
v_call: TRBV11-2
clone_size: -
d_call: -
cdr3_nt: TGTGCCAGCAGCTTAAGGAGCTCCTATAATTCACCCCTCCACTTT
cdr3_aa: CASSLRSSYNSPLHF

j_call: TRBJ2-1
v_call: TRBV5-1
clone_size: few
d_call: TRBD1
cdr3_nt: TGCGCCAGCAGTTTGACAGGGGGCGGGCGTTCCTACAATGAGCAGTTCTTC
cdr3_aa: CASSLTGGGRSYNEQFF

j_call: TRBJ2-7
v_call: TRBV21-1
clone_size: -
d_call: -
cdr3_nt: TGTGCCAGCAGCGTACCAACTAGCGAGGACACGTACGAGCAGTACTTC
cdr3_aa: CASSVPTSEDTYEQYF

j_call: TRBJ1-5
v_call: TRBV12-5
clone_size: -
d_call: -
cdr3_nt: TGTGCTAGTGGTTTGGAGCAGGGGTCCCAGCATTTT
cdr3_aa: CASGLEQGSQHF

j_call: TRBJ2-7
v_call: TRBV19
clone_size: -
d_call: TRBD1
cdr3_nt: TGTGCCAGTAGTATAGATAGGGGACAGGTCTACGAGCAGTACTTC
cdr3_aa: CASSIDRGQVYEQYF

j_call: TRBJ2-3
v_call: TRBV5-1
clone_size: -
d_call: -
cdr3_nt: TGCGCCAGCAGTCGCATGACTAGCACAGATACGCAGTATTTT
cdr3_aa: CASSRMTSTDTQYF

j_call: TRBJ2-3
v_call: TRBV5-1
clone_size: few
d_call: TRBD2
cdr3_nt: TGCGCCAGCAGCTCCGGCGGGGGTGCAGATACGCAGTATTTT
cdr3_aa: CASSSGGGADTQYF

j_call: TRBJ2-7
v_call: TRBV28
clone_size: -
d_call: -
cdr3_nt: TGTGCCAGCAGACCCCAGGGGGGAACCTACGAGCAGTACTTC
cdr3_aa: CASRPQGGTYEQYF

j_call: TRBJ2-3
v_call: TRBV10-1
clone_size: few
d_call: -
cdr3_nt: TGCGCCAGCAGTGCCCCCCAAGGCAGGGTTAAGGCAGATACGCAGTATTTT
cdr3_aa: CASSAPQGRVKADTQYF

j_call: TRBJ1-5
v_call: TRBV28
clone_size: -
d_call: TRBD1
cdr3_nt: TGTGCCAGCAGTCTGACAGGGGCATGGCAGCCCCAGCATTTT
cdr3_aa: CASSLTGAWQPQHF

j_call: TRBJ2-5
v_call: TRBV4-3
clone_size: -
d_call: -
cdr3_nt: TGCGCCAGCAGCCAAGATCGGACAGAGCAGTACCAAGAGACCCAGTACTTC
cdr3_aa: CASSQDRTEQYQETQYF

j_call: TRBJ1-2
v_call: TRBV4-1
clone_size: -
d_call: -
cdr3_nt: TGCGCCAGCAGCCAAGATGGCCGAAAGGGGGTCAGTCTTAACTATGGCTACACCTTC
cdr3_aa: CASSQDGRKGVSLNYGYTF

j_call: TRBJ2-5
v_call: TRBV30
clone_size: -
d_call: -
cdr3_nt: TGTGCCTGGAGTTGGGCAGAAGAGACCCAGTACTTC
cdr3_aa: CAWSWAEETQYF

j_call: TRBJ1-5
v_call: TRBV5-6
clone_size: -
d_call: TRBD1
cdr3_nt: TGTGCCAGCAGCTTCGGACAGGGGAGGGGCAATCAGCCCCAGCATTTT
cdr3_aa: CASSFGQGRGNQPQHF

j_call: TRBJ2-7
v_call: TRBV7-6
clone_size: -
d_call: -
cdr3_nt: TGTGCCAGCAGCTTAAGTTTGAGTGGGCAGGCCCTCTCCGAGCAGTACTTC
cdr3_aa: CASSLSLSGQALSEQYF

j_call: TRBJ1-1
v_call: TRBV6-5
clone_size: -
d_call: -
cdr3_nt: TGTGCCAGCAGGGGGCTCAGCCTCCCTAACACTGAAGCTTTCTTT
cdr3_aa: CASRGLSLPNTEAFF

j_call: TRBJ2-1
v_call: TRBV7-2
clone_size: -
d_call: -
cdr3_nt: TGTGCCAGCAGCTCCGTGCGGGGCTCCTACAATGAGCAGTTCTTC
cdr3_aa: CASSSVRGSYNEQFF

j_call: TRBJ1-1
v_call: TRBV5-1
clone_size: -
d_call: -
cdr3_nt: TGCGCCAGCAGCTTAGACAGCCGCACTGAAGCTTTCTTT
cdr3_aa: CASSLDSRTEAFF

j_call: TRBJ2-3
v_call: TRBV19
clone_size: -
d_call: -
cdr3_nt: TGTGCCAGTAGTATTTCAGGAAACACAGATACGCAGTATTTT
cdr3_aa: CASSISGNTDTQYF

j_call: TRBJ2-7
v_call: TRBV2
clone_size: -
d_call: -
cdr3_nt: TGTGCCAGCAGCGAGCGGGCCGAGCAGTACTTC
cdr3_aa: CASSERAEQYF

j_call: TRBJ1-1
v_call: TRBV7-9
clone_size: -
d_call: TRBD1
cdr3_nt: TGTGCCAGCAGCTTAGGACAGGGCGAGGGTGAAGCTTTCTTT
cdr3_aa: CASSLGQGEGEAFF

j_call: TRBJ1-3
v_call: TRBV7-9
clone_size: few
d_call: -
cdr3_nt: TGTGCCAGCAGCTTTGGCAGCTCTGGAAACACCATATATTTT
cdr3_aa: CASSFGSSGNTIYF

j_call: TRBJ1-3
v_call: TRBV19
clone_size: few
d_call: -
cdr3_nt: TGTGCCAGTCGGGGAGGAGGAAACACCATATATTTT
cdr3_aa: CASRGGGNTIYF

j_call: TRBJ2-2
v_call: TRBV28
clone_size: -
d_call: -
cdr3_nt: TGTGCCAGCAGTTTTAGTCAGGGGTGGTCCGGGGAGCTGTTTTTT
cdr3_aa: CASSFSQGWSGELFF

j_call: TRBJ2-7
v_call: TRBV7-9
clone_size: -
d_call: TRBD1
cdr3_nt: TGTGCCAGCAGCTTGACAGGGGGGGCCTACGAGCAGTACTTC
cdr3_aa: CASSLTGGAYEQYF

j_call: TRBJ2-5
v_call: TRBV7-9
clone_size: -
d_call: TRBD2
cdr3_nt: TGTGCCAGCAGCCCAGAAATGGGGCGGGGTAGCGGGGAGACCCAGTACTTC
cdr3_aa: CASSPEMGRGSGETQYF

j_call: TRBJ2-5
v_call: TRBV29-1
clone_size: -
d_call: -
cdr3_nt: TGCAGCGTTGAACCAGGGCGACTTCAGGAGACCCAGTACTTC
cdr3_aa: CSVEPGRLQETQYF